This TCR beta chain was identified in a study of cytomegalovirus exposure and HLA in healthy donors. PCR primers comprised 60 Vbeta and 13 Jbeta primers. The table came from immunoSEQ multiplex PCR; TCRdb's copy has only in-frame clones and leaves some out. The sample gives 180,000 or so clones, roughly four fifths of which show up once; 6.5% is in the top ten. Findings and caveats of the study: The study labeled around 160 TCR beta chains cytomegalovirus-associated.

Details on this clone: Its matching antigen is unknown.

Germline CDR1 reads SGHTA; CDR2 reads FQGNSA. The germline V and J ends were trimmed by 4 bases and 2 bases, with 11 bases remaining between them. The CDR3 consists of 14 residues. The clonotype comes from a woman between 45 and 60 years old in good health and CMV-seropositive. This chain connects TRBV7-2 to TRBJ1-2, with a weak D call TRBD1 (5 bases). The sequencing sample was made of PBMCs. The CDR3 loop is CASSSGQFNYGYTF. The CDR3 bases are TGTGCCAGCAGCTCCGGACAATTCAACTATGGCTACACCTTC. The full variable domain, completed using reference TRBV7-2 and TRBJ1-2, is GAGVSQSPSNKVTEKGKDVELRCDPISGHTALYWYRQSLGQGLEFLIYFQGNSAPDKSGLPSDRFSAERTGGSVSTLTIQRTQQEDSAVYLCASSSGQFNYGYTFGSGTRLTVV.